This T cell receptor (beta chain) is drawn from a study of human T cells and chemical hapten exposure. This clonotype has at least ten counts. MiXCR was run by TCRdb on the RACE reads, yielding one entry per CDR3 protein. Of around 380,000 distinct CDR3 sequences listed, about 4.8% are singletons. Noted time point: patch test 1, 2 weeks after DPC sensitization. The sample's treatment: therapeutic diphenylcyclopropenone sensitization with weekly scalp DPC. The CDR3 length is 16 residues. Germline CDR1 and CDR2: MNHEY and SVGAGI. V was pared by 0 bases and J by 2 bases, with 11 bases between. The chain employs TRBV6-5 and TRBJ1-3; no clear D. The sequencing here drew on whole blood, taken in connection with sensitization to the hapten diphenylcyclopropenone (DPC). This TCR was sampled from a woman between 45 and 60 years old with alopecia areata. Some clones in this sample may be carry-over from other donors' samples. CDR3 sequence reads: CASSYSPTTPGNTIYF. As DNA, the CDR3 is TGTGCCAGCAGTTACTCTCCGACTACGCCTGGAAACACCATATATTTT.